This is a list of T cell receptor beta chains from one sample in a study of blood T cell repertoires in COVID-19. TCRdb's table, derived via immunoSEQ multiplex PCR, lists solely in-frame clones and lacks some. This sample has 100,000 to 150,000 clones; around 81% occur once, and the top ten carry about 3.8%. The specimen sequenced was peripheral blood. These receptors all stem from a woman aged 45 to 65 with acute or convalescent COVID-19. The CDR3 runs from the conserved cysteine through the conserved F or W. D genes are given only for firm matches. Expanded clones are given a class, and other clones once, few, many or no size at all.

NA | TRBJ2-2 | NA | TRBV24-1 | CATRAQAGNTGELFF | TGTGCCACCAGGGCTCAGGCGGGAAACACCGGGGAGCTGTTTTTT
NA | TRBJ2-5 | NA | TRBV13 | CASSLGETRGETQYF | TGTGCCAGCAGCTTAGGTGAGACCAGGGGAGAGACCCAGTACTTC
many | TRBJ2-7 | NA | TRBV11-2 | CASSLEGGSEQYF | TGTGCCAGCAGCTTAGAAGGCGGTAGTGAGCAGTACTTC
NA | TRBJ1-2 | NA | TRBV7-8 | CASSLRVDYGYTF | TGTGCCAGCAGCCTCCGGGTCGACTATGGCTACACCTTC
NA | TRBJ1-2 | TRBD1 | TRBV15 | CATRPGTGRGYTF | TGTGCCACCAGACCCGGGACAGGCCGTGGCTACACCTTC
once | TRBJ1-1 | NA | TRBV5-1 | CASSLRDMNTEAFF | TGCGCCAGCAGCTTGCGGGACATGAACACTGAAGCTTTCTTT
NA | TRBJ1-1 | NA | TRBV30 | CAWSLILGTSEAFF | TGTGCCTGGAGTCTCATCTTAGGGACATCTGAAGCTTTCTTT
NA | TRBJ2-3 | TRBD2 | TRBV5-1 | CASSLPKLAGGVDTQYF | TGCGCCAGCAGCCTCCCAAAACTAGCGGGGGGGGTAGATACGCAGTATTTT
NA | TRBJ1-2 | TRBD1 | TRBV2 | CASSDRGARQGKDGYTF | TGTGCCAGCAGTGATAGGGGGGCGCGACAGGGAAAAGATGGCTACACCTTC
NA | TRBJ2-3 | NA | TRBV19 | CASRPPGGGGDTQYF | TGTGCCAGTAGACCGCCGGGCGGAGGTGGAGATACGCAGTATTTT
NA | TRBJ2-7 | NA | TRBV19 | CASSMERPQGFYEQYF | TGTGCCAGTAGTATGGAGCGGCCCCAGGGGTTCTACGAGCAGTACTTC
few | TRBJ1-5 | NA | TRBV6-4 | CASSASPGNQPQHF | TGTGCCAGCAGTGCTTCCCCGGGGAATCAGCCCCAGCATTTT
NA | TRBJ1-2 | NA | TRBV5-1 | CASSLSADYGYTF | TGCGCCAGCAGCTTGTCAGCGGACTATGGCTACACCTTC